These 18 T cell receptor beta chains originate from one sample sequenced in a study of blood T cells in healthy people across ages. Through a sample-barcoded 5' primer and a J-beta primer mix, a second PCR was run for roughly 7 to 12 cycles. One entry per CDR3 protein results from TCRdb running MiXCR on the 5' RACE reads. Counted here are 650,000 to 1,000,000 distinct CDR3 sequences, under 40% occurring once; the ten biggest clones make up roughly 13%. The sample taken for sequencing was blood. These TCRs come from a man between 18 and 29 years old in good health.

The V call is TRBV5-1, the J call TRBJ2-5, with TRBD1 identical over 8 bases. J lost 11 bases, V lost 4 bases, and 10 bases had no gene match. Germline CDR1 reads SGHRS; CDR2 reads YFSETQ. The CDR3 totals 13 residues. CDR3 amino acids: CASSRGQGNEQYF. CDR3 DNA: TGCGCCAGCAGCCGAGGACAGGGAAATGAGCAGTACTTC.

This clonotype appeared many times. The chain recombines TRBV20-1 with TRBJ2-1; 7 bases are shared with TRBD2. The trim removed 4 bases at V and 4 bases at J, leaving 4 bases unmatched. Germline V lookup: CDR1 DFQATT, CDR2 SNEGSKA (reference sequence). The CDR3 is 13 residues long. The CDR3 sequence: CSAILAEYNEQFF. CDR3 in DNA: TGCAGTGCTATCCTAGCGGAATACAATGAGCAGTTCTTC.

The chain has TRBV6-6 and TRBJ2-7, with D tentatively TRBD1 (5 bases). Looked up from germline, CDR1 is MNHNY and CDR2 is SVGAGI (reference sequence). The CDR3 is 17 residues long. The ends were cut back, 5 bases at V and 0 bases at J, with 20 bases in the middle. Here the CDR3 DNA reads TGTGCCAGCAGTACATCGAACACGGAAGGGGTCTCCTACGAGCAGTACTTC. Residues: CASSTSNTEGVSYEQYF.

The chain uses TRBV5-1 and TRBJ1-2; TRBD1 might be the D (5 bases). Per germline, CDR1 SGHRS and CDR2 YFSETQ. The CDR3 runs 17 residues. Trimming removed 2 bases at V and 3 bases at J, with 20 bases between. The CDR3 DNA reads as TGCGCCAGCAGCTTTAGTAATCAGGGACCTCGCGACTATGGCTACACCTTC. It is translated as CASSFSNQGPRDYGYTF.

The CDR3 DNA is TGTGCCAGCAGCGAGGACAGGCGCCTAGATACGCAGTATTTT. This codes for CASSEDRRLDTQYF. The V and J genes are TRBV6-6 and TRBJ2-3, with 7 positions matching TRBD1. V dropped 6 bases and J dropped 5; count of bases not matched to a gene: 8. Germline CDR1 MNHNY, CDR2 SVGAGI (reference sequence). This CDR3 is 14 amino acids long.

The V and J genes are TRBV20-1 and TRBJ2-5; TRBD2 agrees at 7 bases. CDR3 length: 13 amino acids. The V gene's germline CDR1 is DFQATT and CDR2 SNEGSKA (reference sequence). J was trimmed by 4 bases and V by 6 bases; bases with no gene match: 8. As DNA, the CDR3 is TGCAGTGCGGCTAGCGGAGGTGGAGAGACCCAGTACTTC. Protein sequence: CSAASGGGETQYF.

This clonotype was counted between two and nine times. The gene calls are TRBV20-1 and TRBJ2-5, with D possibly being TRBD1 (6 bases). Germline CDR1 reads DFQATT; CDR2 reads SNEGSKA (reference sequence). Between the trimmed V and J ends, which lost 5 bases and 5 bases, there was a span of 15 bases. The CDR3 loop spans 13 amino acids. CDR3 sequence (DNA): TGCAGTGCTCCCAGACAGGCGGCTGAGACCCAGTACTTC. It specifies CSAPRQAAETQYF.

The chain uses TRBV24-1 and TRBJ1-2, with D maybe TRBD1 (5 bases). This CDR3 has 16 residues. V was clipped by 3 bases and J by 4 bases, with 17 bases between them. Per the germline V gene, CDR1 is KGHDR and CDR2 is SFDVKD. The CDR3 reads CATSDPRRDVGYGYTF. DNA of the CDR3: TGTGCCACCAGTGATCCCCGCCGGGACGTGGGCTATGGCTACACCTTC.

This CDR3 reads CASSQGLAGELETQYF. CDR3 bases: TGCGCCAGCAGCCAGGGGCTAGCGGGGGAACTAGAGACCCAGTACTTC. V gene TRBV4-1 combines with J gene TRBJ2-5; the match to TRBD2 covers 10 bases. The germline gives CDR1 MGHRA, CDR2 YSYEKL. This CDR3 is 16 amino acids long. The ends lost 3 bases at V and 4 bases at J; junction bases unmatched: 8.

This clonotype has a handful of counts. CDR3 coding DNA: TGCAGTGTCCTCCGCGGGGACACCGGGGAGCTGTTTTTT. Amino acids: CSVLRGDTGELFF. The chain employs TRBV20-1 and TRBJ2-2, with D possibly being TRBD2 (6 bases). This CDR3 contains 13 residues. The germline CDR1 and CDR2 sequences are DFQATT and SNEGSKA (reference sequence). Trimming took 7 bases from V and 3 from J, leaving 12 bases between them.

In regard to this clonotype: At one of its ends the junction is not consistent with the germline gene, which may arise from a read error. This CDR3 is CASSPADRYKEQFF. The CDR3 nucleotides read TGTGCCAGCAGCCCAGCGGACAGGTACAAGGAGCAGTTCTTC. The chain carries TRBV7-9 and TRBJ2-1, with 7 bases matching TRBD1. CDR3 size: 14 residues. CDR1 SEHNR and CDR2 FQNEAQ come from the germline V gene (reference sequence).

This clonotype was found a few times. This sequence joins TRBV20-1 and TRBJ1-1; D possibly corresponds to TRBD1 (6 bases). The V gene's germline CDR1 is DFQATT and CDR2 SNEGSKA (reference sequence). The CDR3 contains 13 residues. Trimming removed 2 bases at V and 8 bases at J, with 15 bases between. For the CDR3, the DNA is TGCAGTGCTAGAACCTCCGGGGGCTTGGAAGCTTTCTTT. Its translation: CSARTSGGLEAFF.

This clonotype appeared a few times. This sequence joins TRBV5-1 and TRBJ2-2; D remains unclear. CDR3 length equals 14 residues. V dropped 4 bases and J dropped 0 bases, with 7 bases sitting between them. Germline V gene sequence: CDR1 SGHRS, CDR2 YFSETQ. The chain's CDR3 is CASSRIPNTGELFF. In nucleotides, the CDR3 is TGCGCCAGCAGCCGAATCCCGAACACCGGGGAGCTGTTTTTT. Using reference TRBV5-1 and TRBJ2-2 for the parts outside the CDR3, the full variable domain is KAGVTQTPRYLIKTRGQQVTLSCSPISGHRSVSWYQQTPGQGLQFLFEYFSETQRNKGNFPGRFSGRQFSNSRSEMNVSTLELGDSALYLCASSRIPNTGELFFGEGSRLTVL.

Ten or more counts support this clonotype. The gene calls are TRBV4-3 and TRBJ2-3; TRBD1 matches at 12 bases. The trim removed 1 base at V and 8 bases at J, leaving 4 bases unmatched. The CDR3 totals 15 residues. Germline loops: CDR1 LGHNA, CDR2 YSLEER. As DNA, the CDR3 is TGCGCCAGCAGCCAAGGGGGACAGGGGGCTGGTACGCAGTATTTT. Translated: CASSQGGQGAGTQYF.

J is TRBJ2-5 and V is TRBV29-1, with 7 positions matching TRBD2. After removal of 0 bases from V and 11 bases from J, the junction contained 18 bases not matched to a gene. The germline CDR1 and CDR2 sequences are SQVTM and ANQGSEA. The CDR3 has 16 amino acids. The CDR3 DNA sequence: TGCAGCGTTGAAGATGGGGCGGGGGTAGCCTACAATGAGCAGTACTTC. It encodes CSVEDGAGVAYNEQYF.

The J gene is TRBJ1-1, the V gene TRBV18; D gene unclear. Trimming removed 3 bases from V and 2 bases from J, with 13 bases in between. Per germline, CDR1 KGHSH and CDR2 LQKENI. The CDR3 loop spans 15 amino acids. In nucleotides, the CDR3 is TGTGCCAGCTCACCCAATGCGGGGTCTAACACTGAAGCTTTCTTT. It codes for CASSPNAGSNTEAFF.

Concerning this clonotype itself: The junction shows a germline mismatch at one end, possibly a read error. The chain is built from TRBV6-2 or TRBV6-3 and TRBJ2-5; D unresolved. From germline, CDR1 is MNHEY and CDR2 SVGEGT. The CDR3 sequence is 14 residues long. CDR3 coding DNA: TGTGCCAGTAGTTACCCGGACCAAGCGGAGACCCAGTACTTC. It is translated as CASSYPDQAETQYF.

This clonotype was recorded once. The chain employs TRBV7-9 and TRBJ1-2; TRBD1 might be the D (6 bases). V lost 5 bases to trimming and J lost 3 bases, with 19 bases between them. Germline V gene data show CDR1 as SEHNR and CDR2 as FQNEAQ (reference sequence). CDR3 length: 16 amino acids. CDR3: CASSTLTGANHYGYTF. In DNA, the CDR3 is TGTGCCAGCAGCACCCTGACAGGAGCCAATCACTATGGCTACACCTTC. Based on the CDR3 plus reference TRBV7-9 and TRBJ1-2, the full variable domain is DTGVSQNPRHKITKRGQNVTFRCDPISEHNRLYWYRQTLGQGPEFLTYFQNEAQLEKSRLLSDRFSAERPKGSFSTLEIQRTEQGDSAMYLCASSTLTGANHYGYTFGSGTRLTVV.